This T cell receptor beta chain was recovered during a study of neoadjuvant anti-PD-1 for oral cavity cancer. Across the whole study: Around day 43, patients without progression received a fourth nivolumab dose before surgery.

V lost 5 bases and J lost 5; bases outside the gene matches: 9. Per the germline V gene, CDR1 is SEHNR and CDR2 is FQNEAQ (reference sequence). CDR3 length equals 15 residues. Stage II-IVA oral cavity squamous cell carcinoma was new and untreated by systemic or radiation therapy. Here immunoSEQ multiplex PCR was the method, and the copy in TCRdb shows in-frame clones only, minus some. Here the sample spans around 81,000 clones, less than 85% being singletons. The chain has TRBV7-9 and TRBJ2-5, with 9 bases identical to TRBD2. This TCR derives from a person aged 40 to 85 with oral cavity squamous cell carcinoma. Source: PBMCs, taken before nivolumab (anti-PD-1) treatment. CDR3 DNA sequence: TGTGCCAGCAGCCAAACCGGGACTAGCTTCGAGACCCAGTACTTC. Translated: CASSQTGTSFETQYF.